Listed below are T cell receptor beta chains from one sample, sequenced in a study of cytomegalovirus exposure and HLA in healthy donors. The protocol was immunoSEQ multiplex PCR, while the TCRdb copy is restricted to in-frame clones and leaves out a portion. The sample lists around 150,000 clones; 68% were seen once. Sample: PBMCs. These receptors were collected from a man aged 50 to 60 in good health and CMV-seronegative. Both conserved end residues are part of each CDR3. A D gene is named only where the DNA matches it firmly. Clone size is not always given. Where it is, it says once, few, many or a class for expanded clones.

D gene: .
J gene: TRBJ1-4
V gene: TRBV7-9
clone size: .
CDR3 protein: CASSPGEGGEKLFF
CDR3 DNA: TGTGCCAGCAGTCCTGGGGAGGGCGGCGAAAAACTGTTTTTT

D gene: TRBD2
J gene: TRBJ2-5
V gene: TRBV5-1
clone size: .
CDR3 protein: CASSWTSGGARETQYF
CDR3 DNA: TGCGCCAGCAGCTGGACTAGCGGGGGGGCCCGGGAGACCCAGTACTTC

D gene: TRBD2
J gene: TRBJ2-7
V gene: TRBV2
clone size: .
CDR3 protein: CASSEVGGDEQYF
CDR3 DNA: TGTGCCAGCAGTGAAGTGGGGGGGGACGAGCAGTACTTC

D gene: .
J gene: TRBJ1-2
V gene: TRBV9
clone size: .
CDR3 protein: CASSPRQEPNYGYTF
CDR3 DNA: TGTGCCAGCAGCCCCCGACAGGAACCTAACTATGGCTACACCTTC

D gene: TRBD1
J gene: TRBJ1-5
V gene: TRBV30
clone size: .
CDR3 protein: CARNKGHGQGAQPQHF
CDR3 DNA: TGTGCCCGCAATAAAGGGCACGGACAGGGCGCTCAGCCCCAGCATTTT

D gene: TRBD1
J gene: TRBJ1-2
V gene: TRBV28
clone size: .
CDR3 protein: CASRSGTGTYGYTF
CDR3 DNA: TGTGCCAGCAGATCCGGGACAGGGACCTATGGCTACACCTTC

D gene: TRBD1
J gene: TRBJ1-5
V gene: TRBV19
clone size: .
CDR3 protein: CASSIKQGSSNQPQHF
CDR3 DNA: TGTGCCAGTAGTATTAAACAGGGGAGTAGCAATCAGCCCCAGCATTTT

D gene: .
J gene: TRBJ2-5
V gene: TRBV5-1
clone size: .
CDR3 protein: CASSLEGGRETQYF
CDR3 DNA: TGCGCCAGCAGCTTGGAAGGGGGAAGAGAGACCCAGTACTTC

D gene: TRBD1
J gene: TRBJ2-4
V gene: TRBV5-1
clone size: .
CDR3 protein: CASSQKTGLGNIQYF
CDR3 DNA: TGCGCCAGCAGCCAAAAGACAGGGTTGGGAAACATTCAGTACTTC

D gene: TRBD1
J gene: TRBJ2-7
V gene: TRBV7-2
clone size: .
CDR3 protein: CASSVDRGVWNEQYF
CDR3 DNA: TGTGCCAGCAGCGTTGACAGGGGCGTGTGGAACGAGCAGTACTTC

D gene: .
J gene: TRBJ1-3
V gene: TRBV18
clone size: .
CDR3 protein: CASSPRMGASGNTIYF
CDR3 DNA: TGTGCCAGCTCACCAAGGATGGGGGCCTCTGGAAACACCATATATTTT

D gene: .
J gene: TRBJ1-5
V gene: TRBV28
clone size: .
CDR3 protein: CASSSEAGLGQPQHF
CDR3 DNA: TGTGCCAGCAGTTCAGAAGCAGGGCTAGGACAGCCCCAGCATTTT

D gene: TRBD2
J gene: TRBJ2-2
V gene: TRBV9
clone size: few
CDR3 protein: CASSIPGLAGDTGELFF
CDR3 DNA: TGTGCCAGCAGCATACCGGGACTAGCGGGGGACACCGGGGAGCTGTTTTTT

D gene: TRBD1
J gene: TRBJ1-3
V gene: TRBV7-8
clone size: few
CDR3 protein: CASSLMSRGRYTIYF
CDR3 DNA: TGTGCCAGCAGCTTAATGTCGAGGGGGCGGTACACCATATATTTT

D gene: .
J gene: TRBJ2-7
V gene: TRBV9
clone size: .
CDR3 protein: CASSGAGRSYEQYF
CDR3 DNA: TGTGCCAGCAGCGGCGCGGGGAGGTCCTACGAGCAGTACTTC

D gene: TRBD1
J gene: TRBJ2-1
V gene: TRBV7-6
clone size: .
CDR3 protein: CASSLSPSRGMNEQFF
CDR3 DNA: TGTGCCAGCAGCTTAAGCCCCTCCAGGGGGATGAATGAGCAGTTCTTC

D gene: TRBD1
J gene: TRBJ1-2
V gene: TRBV5-1
clone size: once
CDR3 protein: CASSLGTGNLYGYTF
CDR3 DNA: TGCGCCAGCAGCTTGGGGACAGGGAACCTCTATGGCTACACCTTC

D gene: TRBD1
J gene: TRBJ2-7
V gene: TRBV28
clone size: .
CDR3 protein: CASSFRDRPLLEQYF
CDR3 DNA: TGTGCCAGCAGTTTCCGGGACAGGCCCCTCTTAGAGCAGTACTTC

D gene: .
J gene: TRBJ1-2
V gene: TRBV19
clone size: .
CDR3 protein: CASSIEAQGYGYTF
CDR3 DNA: TGTGCCAGTAGTATAGAGGCGCAGGGTTATGGCTACACCTTC

D gene: .
J gene: TRBJ1-5
V gene: TRBV1
clone size: few
CDR3 protein: CTSSQVKGGVQPQHF
CDR3 DNA: TGCACCAGCAGCCAGGTTAAAGGGGGTGTCCAGCCCCAGCATTTT

D gene: .
J gene: TRBJ2-4
V gene: TRBV5-1
clone size: .
CDR3 protein: CASAGIAKNIQYF
CDR3 DNA: TGCGCCAGCGCGGGGATAGCCAAAAACATTCAGTACTTC

D gene: TRBD1
J gene: TRBJ2-7
V gene: TRBV19
clone size: .
CDR3 protein: CASSRSGGSTYEQYF
CDR3 DNA: TGTGCCAGTAGTAGGTCAGGGGGATCCACCTACGAGCAGTACTTC

D gene: .
J gene: TRBJ2-3
V gene: TRBV15
clone size: .
CDR3 protein: CATSTPGDGTDTQYF
CDR3 DNA: TGTGCCACCAGCACCCCGGGGGACGGCACAGATACGCAGTATTTT

D gene: .
J gene: TRBJ2-7
V gene: TRBV5-1
clone size: few
CDR3 protein: CASSPTGSEQYF
CDR3 DNA: TGCGCCAGCAGCCCTACAGGGTCCGAGCAGTACTTC

D gene: .
J gene: TRBJ1-4
V gene: TRBV7-9
clone size: .
CDR3 protein: CSSSLGPRELFF
CDR3 DNA: TGTTCCAGCAGCTTGGGTCCGCGGGAACTGTTTTTT

D gene: TRBD2
J gene: TRBJ2-5
V gene: TRBV11-2
clone size: once
CDR3 protein: CASSHLGGGETQYF
CDR3 DNA: TGTGCCAGCAGCCATCTGGGCGGGGGGGAGACCCAGTACTTC

D gene: TRBD1
J gene: TRBJ2-7
V gene: TRBV6-5
clone size: once
CDR3 protein: CASRTGQGPYEQYF
CDR3 DNA: TGTGCCAGCAGGACGGGACAGGGTCCCTACGAGCAGTACTTC

D gene: TRBD1
J gene: TRBJ2-7
V gene: TRBV27
clone size: few
CDR3 protein: CATTLTGSSYEQYF
CDR3 DNA: TGTGCCACCACGTTGACAGGGAGCTCCTACGAGCAGTACTTC

D gene: TRBD2
J gene: TRBJ2-7
V gene: TRBV18
clone size: .
CDR3 protein: CASSPTSGGAYEQYF
CDR3 DNA: TGTGCCAGCTCACCCACTAGCGGGGGGGCCTACGAGCAGTACTTC

D gene: .
J gene: TRBJ1-1
V gene: TRBV10-3
clone size: .
CDR3 protein: CAISEGGGQAFF
CDR3 DNA: TGTGCCATCAGTGAGGGGGGGGGCCAGGCTTTCTTT

D gene: TRBD1
J gene: TRBJ1-4
V gene: TRBV5-4
clone size: .
CDR3 protein: CASSLDGTGVRKLFF
CDR3 DNA: TGTGCCAGCAGCTTGGACGGGACAGGGGTACGAAAACTGTTTTTT

D gene: .
J gene: TRBJ2-6
V gene: TRBV19
clone size: few
CDR3 protein: CASSIVGRSGANVLTF
CDR3 DNA: TGTGCCAGTAGTATAGTAGGCAGGTCTGGGGCCAACGTCCTGACTTTC

D gene: .
J gene: TRBJ2-5
V gene: TRBV7-9
clone size: .
CDR3 protein: CASSFSRGAQYF
CDR3 DNA: TGTGCCAGCAGCTTCTCCAGGGGGGCCCAGTACTTC

D gene: TRBD1
J gene: TRBJ1-5
V gene: TRBV9
clone size: once
CDR3 protein: CASSGGTGGNQPQHF
CDR3 DNA: TGTGCCAGCAGCGGGGGGACAGGGGGCAATCAGCCCCAGCATTTT